This TCR beta chain was identified in a study of T cells expressing NK-cell markers. Study summary: It was sorted CD3+CD56-NKG2C+, CD3+CD56+NKG2C- and CD3+CD56+NKG2C+ T cells that provided the TCR beta repertoires. General observations from the study: In a handful of donors, dominant clonotypes made up about 25-60.1% of CD3+CD56-NKG2C+ cells. Dominant NKG2C+ clonotypes were found to form about 1.0-7.0% of CD8+ T cells in six donors. Expanded clones of NKG2C+ T cells had an unclear HCMV specificity.

The CDR3 covers 14 residues. Germline V gene data show CDR1 as SGHVS and CDR2 as FQNEAQ. From its re-call of the 5' RACE reads, TCRdb lists each CDR3 protein once, without DNA. Its table lists about 390,000 distinct CDR3 sequences. Regarding this clonotype: Antigen specificity is unknown.

V gene TRBV7-8 combines with J gene TRBJ2-1; TCRdb names TRBD1, which stays unverified in the absence of DNA. Specimen: blood T cells: a sorted CD56 or NKG2C T cell subset, CD4+ or CD8+ T cells, or bulk PBMC T cells (not recorded which). This TCR was sampled from a woman aged 45-65 years in good health. Here the CDR3 reads CASSRQGGYNEQFF.